One and the same sample provided the 24 T cell receptor beta chains below, sequenced in a study of OX40 agonist ivuxolimab in advanced cancers. The table came from immunoSEQ multiplex PCR; TCRdb's copy has only in-frame clones and leaves some out. The profile shows tens of thousands of clones, 91% of them singletons. This material consisted of CD4+ or CD8+ T cells sorted from blood, taken in a trial of the OX40 agonist ivuxolimab. These receptors all come from an adult with an advanced solid tumor such as melanoma, head and neck, liver or kidney cancer.

V usage is TRBV19 and J usage is TRBJ2-3; 8 bases align to TRBD2. With V trimmed by 6 bases and J by 5 bases, 1 base remained unmatched. Germline CDR1 LNHDA, CDR2 SQIVND (reference sequence). The CDR3 covers 12 residues. The CDR3 coding sequence is TGTGCCAGTAGGCTAGCGGGAGATACGCAGTATTTT. This codes for CASRLAGDTQYF.

The chain joins TRBV28 to TRBJ1-5; TRBD1 matches 7 bases. The germline gives CDR1 MDHEN, CDR2 SYDVKM. The V and J ends lost 4 bases and 1 base, in that order; junction bases with no gene match: 10. This CDR3 is built from 17 residues. The CDR3 loop reads CASSSTGLVRSNQPQHF. In DNA, the CDR3 is TGTGCCAGCAGTTCGACAGGGTTGGTTAGGAGCAATCAGCCCCAGCATTTT.

The chain employs TRBV2 and TRBJ2-1, with TRBD2 identical over 9 bases. This CDR3 has 15 amino acids. Germline trimming cut 3 bases from V and 4 bases from J; bases unmatched to any gene: 4. The germline V gene encodes CDR1 SNHLY and CDR2 FYNNEI. The CDR3 is CASSELAGAYNEQFF. In nucleotides, the CDR3 is TGTGCCAGCAGTGAGTTAGCGGGGGCGTACAATGAGCAGTTCTTC.

The gene calls are TRBV25-1 and TRBJ1-6, with a weak D call TRBD1 (5 bases). Trimming shortened V by 4 bases and J by 5 bases, and 9 bases separated the two germline ends. The CDR3 has 14 amino acids. Germline CDR1 MGHDK, CDR2 SYGVNS. Here the CDR3 DNA reads TGTGCCAGCAGTGGGAAGGGGAATAATTCACCCCTCCACTTT. Its protein is CASSGKGNNSPLHF. Full variable domain (missing parts from reference TRBV25-1 and TRBJ1-6): EADIYQTPRYLVIGTGKKITLECSQTMGHDKMYWYQQDPGMELHLIHYSYGVNSTEKGDLSSESTVSRIRTEHFPLTLESARPSHTSQYLCASSGKGNNSPLHFGNGTRLTVT.

The genes are TRBV5-4 and TRBJ2-1, with TRBD2 identical over 8 bases. CDR1 SGHNT and CDR2 YYREEE come from the germline V gene (reference sequence). CDR3 size: 17 residues. Trimming cost V 4 bases and J 0 bases; bases outside gene matches: 9. DNA for the CDR3: TGTGCCAGCAGCGCGGGGGGAGGGGGAGCCTCCTACAATGAGCAGTTCTTC. Residues: CASSAGGGGASYNEQFF.

The chain employs TRBV2 and TRBJ1-6, with no clear D. Germline CDR1 SNHLY, CDR2 FYNNEI. V was shortened by 4 bases and J by 8 bases, with 3 bases between the two germline ends. The CDR3 extends over 11 amino acids. The CDR3 coding sequence is TGTGCCAGCAGTGCCGATTCACCCCTCCACTTT. It translates to CASSADSPLHF.

The V call is TRBV29-1, the J call TRBJ2-1; the D is unclear. The CDR3 covers 13 residues. The V gene's germline CDR1 is SQVTM and CDR2 ANQGSEA. Deletions cut 0 bases from V and 7 bases from J, with 10 bases between. Written as DNA, the CDR3 is TGCAGCGTTGAAGACCCCCTGCGGAATGAGCAGTTCTTC. Its translation is CSVEDPLRNEQFF.

This sequence joins TRBV6-1 and TRBJ1-2, with 7 bases that match TRBD1. The germline V gene encodes CDR1 MNHNS and CDR2 SASEGT. Trimming cost V 5 bases and J 2 bases; bases outside gene matches: 2. CDR3 length equals 13 residues. The CDR3 nucleotides read TGTGCCAGCAGTCCGACAGGGAACTATGGCTACACCTTC. Residues: CASSPTGNYGYTF.

The J gene is TRBJ2-2, the V gene TRBV6-1, with 9 bases aligning to TRBD1. The CDR3 consists of 14 residues. V was pared by 5 bases and J by 6 bases, with 4 bases of the junction left unmatched. Germline V CDR1 and CDR2: MNHNS, SASEGT. CDR3 region: CASSSGTGPGELFF. The CDR3 DNA follows: TGTGCCAGCAGTTCCGGGACAGGGCCCGGGGAGCTGTTTTTT.

V usage is TRBV11-1 and J usage is TRBJ2-1, with a tentative D call TRBD2 (5 bases). Germline assignment: CDR1 SGHAT and CDR2 FQDESV (reference sequence). With 5 bases removed from V and 12 bases from J, the gap between germline ends came to 11 bases. There are 11 residues in the CDR3. CDR3 region: CASSVSGMQFF. The CDR3 region has the DNA TGTGCCAGCAGCGTATCGGGGATGCAGTTCTTC.

This clone appeared a single time. The chain has TRBV11-2 and TRBJ1-5; TRBD1 might be the D (5 bases). The CDR3 spans 14 residues. V was trimmed by 6 bases and J by 1 base, leaving 10 bases between them. Germline CDR1 SGHAT, CDR2 FQNNGV. The CDR3 DNA sequence: TGTGCCAGCAGTAAGGGGAAGAGCAATCAGCCCCAGCATTTT. It specifies CASSKGKSNQPQHF. Combining the CDR3 with reference TRBV11-2 and TRBJ1-5 gives the whole variable domain EAGVAQSPRYKIIEKRQSVAFWCNPISGHATLYWYQQILGQGPKLLIQFQNNGVVDDSQLPKDRFSAERLKGVDSTLKIQPAKLEDSAVYLCASSKGKSNQPQHFGDGTRLSIL.

This chain uses TRBV21-1 with TRBJ1-2; the table's D call TRBD1 went unverified against the DNA. TRBV21-1 is reported as a pseudogene. The CDR3 is 18 residues long. CDR3 sequence: CASSKVVRVQGVLYGYTF. CDR3 DNA: TGTGCCAGCAGCAAGGTTGTCAGAGTACAGGGGGTCCTCTATGGCTACACCTTC.

This clone came up once. The V gene is TRBV5-4, the J gene TRBJ2-4; D uncertain. Germline-derived CDR1 and CDR2 are SGHNT and YYREEE (reference sequence). V lost 4 bases, J lost 5 bases, and 10 bases lay in between. The CDR3 length is 13 residues. The CDR3 is CASSPRGENIQYF. CDR3 coding DNA: TGTGCCAGCAGCCCCCGAGGTGAAAACATTCAGTACTTC.

The rearrangement uses TRBV7-6 and TRBJ1-4; TRBD1 is a possible D gene (6 bases). The CDR3 runs 17 residues. Trimming cost V 2 bases and J 0 bases, with 13 bases left between them. CDR1 is SGHVS, CDR2 FNYEAQ, per germline. The CDR3 loop reads CASSLTPRTATNEKLFF. The CDR3 nucleotides are TGTGCCAGCAGCTTAACCCCTCGGACAGCAACTAATGAAAAACTGTTTTTT.

This sequence joins TRBV18 and TRBJ2-5, with TRBD1 matching over 7 bases. Germline V gene data show CDR1 as KGHSH and CDR2 as LQKENI. The trim removed 8 bases at V and 11 bases at J, leaving 14 bases unmatched. The CDR3 has 13 residues. CDR3 residues: CASGTDRRVEQYF. The CDR3 DNA reads as TGTGCCAGCGGGACAGACAGACGTGTAGAGCAGTACTTC.

DNA for the CDR3: TGCGCCAGCAGCTTGAGGGGTACGGGATCCCTTGGCTATGGCTACACCTTC. This codes for CASSLRGTGSLGYGYTF. The chain has TRBV5-1 and TRBJ1-2; the D gene is possibly TRBD1 (5 bases). The ends were cut back, 1 base at V and 4 bases at J, with 20 bases in the middle. This CDR3 has 17 amino acids. Germline lookup yields CDR1 SGHRS and CDR2 YFSETQ.

This chain links TRBV25-1 with TRBJ1-2; no clear D. From germline, CDR1 is MGHDK and CDR2 SYGVNS. Trimming took off 2 bases at V and 7 bases at J, with 5 bases between the two ends. The CDR3 covers 11 residues. Here the CDR3 DNA reads TGTGCCAGCAGTGAAGGCTTTGGCTACACCTTC. Its translation is CASSEGFGYTF.

The gene calls are TRBV4-2 and TRBJ1-1, with D perhaps TRBD1 (5 bases). The CDR3 runs to 18 residues. V lost 0 bases and J 4 bases, leaving 21 bases between the germline ends. Per germline, CDR1 LGHNA and CDR2 YNFKEQ. The CDR3 nucleotides are TGTGCCAGCAGCCAAGATGTTTGGCGACAGCCGCTTCCCACTGAAGCTTTCTTT. Translation gives CASSQDVWRQPLPTEAFF.

This sequence joins TRBV25-1 and TRBJ2-7, with 11 positions matching TRBD2. The CDR3 spans 16 residues. CDR1 and CDR2 from the germline V gene are MGHDK and SYGVNS. The V and J ends lost 1 base and 7 bases, in that order; junction bases with no gene match: 9. DNA for the CDR3: TGTGCCAGCAGTGAATCGGTAGCGGGAGGGCCGGGGGAGCAGTACTTC. As protein: CASSESVAGGPGEQYF.

The chain recombines TRBV29-1 with TRBJ2-1; D uncertain. Germline-derived CDR1 and CDR2 are SQVTM and ANQGSEA. Trimming took 7 bases from V and 9 from J, leaving 7 bases between them. The CDR3 totals 9 residues. The CDR3: CSAGAEQFF. CDR3 sequence (DNA): TGCAGCGCCGGTGCTGAGCAGTTCTTC.

The chain joins TRBV7-9 to TRBJ2-3; 8 nucleotides agree with TRBD1. V lost 3 bases, J lost 1 base, and 3 bases stayed unmatched. Germline V gene lookup returns CDR1 SEHNR and CDR2 FQNEAQ (reference sequence). The CDR3 totals 15 residues. DNA of the CDR3: TGTGCCAGCAGCTTTTACAGGGGGGGCACAGATACGCAGTATTTT. This encodes CASSFYRGGTDTQYF.

This rearrangement joins TRBV11-2 to TRBJ2-1; TRBD1 might be the D (6 bases). The V and J ends lost 5 bases and 7 bases respectively, with 15 bases between them. This CDR3 comprises 14 residues. Germline values: CDR1 SGHAT, CDR2 FQNNGV. CDR3 bases: TGTGCCAGCAGCCCGTGGGACAACTTGAATGAGCAGTTCTTC. It translates to CASSPWDNLNEQFF.

The rearrangement uses TRBV6-6 and TRBJ2-7; tentative D call: TRBD1 (7 bases). The CDR3 runs to 15 residues. V lost 2 bases and J lost 5, with 16 bases in between. Germline V gives CDR1 MNHNY, CDR2 SVGAGI (reference sequence). Written as DNA, the CDR3 is TGTGCCAGCAGTTACGGAGGAGGGGGCATCAACGAGCAGTACTTC. Translated, it gives CASSYGGGGINEQYF.

This chain connects TRBV6-5 to TRBJ2-3, with D perhaps matching TRBD2 (6 bases). Germline V gives CDR1 MNHEY, CDR2 SVGAGI. V was pared by 7 bases and J by 4 bases, with 15 bases between. This CDR3 has 14 amino acids. The CDR3, as DNA: TGTGCCAGCATCGGGCGGGACCCGCCAGATACGCAGTATTTT. Translating gives CASIGRDPPDTQYF.